The TCR beta chain under discussion was sequenced for a study of blood T cell dynamics during melanoma immunotherapy. Data came from immunoSEQ multiplex PCR; TCRdb stores just in-frame clones and leaves some out. The sample consists of around 13,000 clones, about 86% of them appearing once. Time point defined: pre-treatment baseline. Disease control meant complete response, partial response or stable disease at 12 weeks. CDR3 length: 13 amino acids. V shed 4 bases and J shed 2 bases, with 9 bases lying between them. Per the germline V gene, CDR1 is SGHKS and CDR2 is YYEKEE (reference sequence). This clonotype was sampled from a human donor with melanoma. Sequenced here: blood, sampled from a patient treated with checkpoint blockade. J is TRBJ1-1 and V is TRBV5-5, with TRBD1 as a possible D gene (6 bases). The CDR3 DNA sequence: TGTGCCAGCAGCGTGGACAGAAACACTGAAGCTTTCTTT. Amino acids: CASSVDRNTEAFF. Using reference TRBV5-5 and TRBJ1-1 for the parts outside the CDR3, the full variable domain is DAGVTQSPTHLIKTRGQQVTLRCSPISGHKSVSWYQQVLGQGPQFIFQYYEKEERGRGNFPDRFSARQFPNYSSELNVNALLLGDSALYLCASSVDRNTEAFFGQGTRLTVV.